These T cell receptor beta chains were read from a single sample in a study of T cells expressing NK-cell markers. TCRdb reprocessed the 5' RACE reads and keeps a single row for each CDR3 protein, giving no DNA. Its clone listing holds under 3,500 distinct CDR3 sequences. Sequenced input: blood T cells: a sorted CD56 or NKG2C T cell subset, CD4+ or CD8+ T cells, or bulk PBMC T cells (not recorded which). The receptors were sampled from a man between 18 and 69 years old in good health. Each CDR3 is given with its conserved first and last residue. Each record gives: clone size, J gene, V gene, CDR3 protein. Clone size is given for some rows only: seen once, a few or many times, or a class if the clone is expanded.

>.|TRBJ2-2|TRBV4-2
CASSPRQGANKNTGELFF
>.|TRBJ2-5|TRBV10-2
CASSESLAGVETQYF
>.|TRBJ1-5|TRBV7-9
CASSLGRGGNQPQHF
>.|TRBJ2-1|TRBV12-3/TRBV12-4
CASSSDSGQDPNEQFF
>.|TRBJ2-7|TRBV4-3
CASSQDQGPYEQYF
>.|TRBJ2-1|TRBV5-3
CARSFGVPSSYNEQFF
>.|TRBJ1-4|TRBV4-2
CASSQDTTSNEKLFF
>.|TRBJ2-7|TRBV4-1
CASSPRPDATYEQYF
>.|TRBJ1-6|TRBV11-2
CASSAQVRRGAFLHF
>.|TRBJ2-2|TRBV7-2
CASSLAGGNGELFF
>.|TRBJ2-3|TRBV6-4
CASSAEEASTDTQYF
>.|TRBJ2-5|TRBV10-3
CAISEPRASRLTQYF
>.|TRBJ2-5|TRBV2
CASSGGEETQYF
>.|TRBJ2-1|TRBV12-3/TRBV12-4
CASRSGGAVNEQFF
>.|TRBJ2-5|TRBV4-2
CASSPSSAAEQETQYF
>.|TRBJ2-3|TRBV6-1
CASRERGGPTDTQYF
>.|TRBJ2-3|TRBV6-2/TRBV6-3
CASRDSKTSTITDTQYF
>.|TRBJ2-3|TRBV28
CASSEALGTGNQDTQYF
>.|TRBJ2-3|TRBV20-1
CSASISGEFTDTQYF
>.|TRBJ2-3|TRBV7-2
CASSLRRADTQYF
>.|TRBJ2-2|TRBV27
CASRDTGAGELFF
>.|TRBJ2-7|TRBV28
CASGGGALLYEQYF
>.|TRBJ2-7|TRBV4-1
CASSQGGDEQYF
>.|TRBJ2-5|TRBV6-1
CASSESPIGRETQYF
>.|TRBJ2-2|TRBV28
CASSLWSLAGGPGELFF
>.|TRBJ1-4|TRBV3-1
CASGGGRGTLFF
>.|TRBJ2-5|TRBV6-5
CASSSVEETQYF
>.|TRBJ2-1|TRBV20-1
CSARSEGSLYNEQFF
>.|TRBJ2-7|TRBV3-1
CASSLPGQVYEQYF
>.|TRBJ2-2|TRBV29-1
CSARTAMNTGELFF
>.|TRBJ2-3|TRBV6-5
CASSYSATSYSTDTQYF
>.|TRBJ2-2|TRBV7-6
CASSLGATNTGELFF
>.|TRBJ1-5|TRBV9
CASSVGDRSNQPQHF
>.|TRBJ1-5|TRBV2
CASSGGLGQPQHF
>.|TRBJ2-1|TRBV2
CASSGDRSSYNEQFF
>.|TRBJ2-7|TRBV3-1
CASSQDRGQWGQYF
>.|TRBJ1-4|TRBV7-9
CASSLGQGFEKLFF
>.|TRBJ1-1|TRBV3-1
CASSQVERGGTEAFF
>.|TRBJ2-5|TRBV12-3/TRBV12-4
CASNQGGGPAGTQYF
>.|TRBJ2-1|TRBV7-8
CASRVTSGSYNEQFF
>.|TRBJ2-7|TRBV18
CASSTGTGLYEQYF
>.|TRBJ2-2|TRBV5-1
CASSSGQGANTGELFF
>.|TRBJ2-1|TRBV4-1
CASSRIQLGRGPNEQFF
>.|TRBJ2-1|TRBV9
CASSVATGGNSFYNEQFF
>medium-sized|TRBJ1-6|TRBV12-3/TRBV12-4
CASSLQDPYNSPLHF
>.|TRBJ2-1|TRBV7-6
CASSFGIAGSYNEQFF
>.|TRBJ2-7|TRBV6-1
CASTLYGYEQYF
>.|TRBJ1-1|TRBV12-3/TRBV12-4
CASSFGTGGPTEAFF
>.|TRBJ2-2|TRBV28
CASSLYRTNTGELFF
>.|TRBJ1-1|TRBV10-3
CATRTPLAKGNTEAFF
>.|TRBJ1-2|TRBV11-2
CASGEGLDYGYTF
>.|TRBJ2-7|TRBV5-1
CASSSGTSGYEQFF
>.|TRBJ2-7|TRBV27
CASSPYHDPSYEQYF
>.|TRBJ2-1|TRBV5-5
CASRLVTAGGNEQFF
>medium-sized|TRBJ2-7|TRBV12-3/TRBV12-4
CASSVGTSGSHKQYF
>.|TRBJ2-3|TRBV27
CASSLTSTDTQYF
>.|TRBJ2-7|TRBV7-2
CASSKGGPVTYEQYF
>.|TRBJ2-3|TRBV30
CAWSRGLAGVDTDTQYF
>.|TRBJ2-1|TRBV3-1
CASSAGGRNEQFF
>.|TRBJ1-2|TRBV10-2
CASSAGTGNYGYTF